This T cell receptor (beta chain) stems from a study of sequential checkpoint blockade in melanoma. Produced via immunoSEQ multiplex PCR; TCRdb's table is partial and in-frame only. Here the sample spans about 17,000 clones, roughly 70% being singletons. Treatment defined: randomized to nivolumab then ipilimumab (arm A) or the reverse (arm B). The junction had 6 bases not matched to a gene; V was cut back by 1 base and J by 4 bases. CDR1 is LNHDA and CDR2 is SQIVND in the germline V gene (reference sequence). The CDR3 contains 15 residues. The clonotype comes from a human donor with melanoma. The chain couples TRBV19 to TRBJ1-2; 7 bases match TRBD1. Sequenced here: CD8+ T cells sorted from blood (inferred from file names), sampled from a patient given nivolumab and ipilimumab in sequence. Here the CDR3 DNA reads TGTGCCAGTAGTATAGTAACAGGGGCAATCTATGGCTACACCTTC. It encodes CASSIVTGAIYGYTF.